The next 15 T cell receptor beta chains were all read from a single sample in a study of human T cells and chemical hapten exposure. The time point: patch test 3, about 24 weeks after DPC sensitization. Treatment meaning: therapeutic diphenylcyclopropenone sensitization with weekly scalp DPC. In TCRdb, the RACE reads were re-called with MiXCR into one record per CDR3 protein. The data show more than 95,000 distinct CDR3 sequences, under 40% seen once. The material was whole blood, obtained in connection with sensitization to the hapten diphenylcyclopropenone (DPC). These receptors came from a man between 40 and 49 years old with alopecia areata. Some clones in this sample may be carry-over from other donors' samples.

A few counts support this clonotype. V gene TRBV5-1 combines with J gene TRBJ2-7; 7 nucleotides line up with TRBD1. J was trimmed by 3 bases and V by 5 bases; bases with no gene match: 8. The CDR3 spans 14 residues. Germline CDR1 and CDR2: SGHRS and YFSETQ. The chain's CDR3 is CASRTTGLFYEQYV. The CDR3 region has the DNA TGCGCCAGCAGGACGACAGGGTTGTTCTACGAGCAGTACGTC.

This rearrangement joins TRBV6-2 or TRBV6-3 to TRBJ2-7, with D possibly matching TRBD1 (9 bases). This CDR3 has 19 residues. The germline CDR1 and CDR2 sequences are MNHEY and SVGEGT. V lost 2 bases and J lost 3, with 26 bases in between. The DNA for the CDR3 is TGTGCCAGCAGTTACCCCCGGGACAGGGTCGGGAGGGGCTACTACGAGCAGTACTTC. As protein: CASSYPRDRVGRGYYEQYF.

The chain has TRBV24-1 and TRBJ2-1; no clear D gene. V lost 0 bases and J 6 bases, leaving 5 bases between the germline ends. The CDR3 runs 13 residues. The germline V gene has CDR1 KGHDR and CDR2 SFDVKD. CDR3 amino acids: CATSDLPVNEQFF. The CDR3 nucleotides are TGTGCCACCAGTGATTTGCCTGTCAATGAGCAGTTCTTC.

This clonotype has just a few counts. This chain connects TRBV3-1 to TRBJ2-1; D possibly corresponds to TRBD2 (6 bases). This CDR3 spans 14 amino acids. V lost 0 bases and J 4 bases, leaving 7 bases between the germline ends. Germline V gene sequence: CDR1 LGHDT, CDR2 YNNKEL (reference sequence). The DNA for the CDR3 is TGTGCCAGCAGCCAAGATGGAGGGTACAATGAGCAGTTCTTC. It is translated as CASSQDGGYNEQFF.

The table lists this clonotype with a count of one. The chain uses TRBV28 and TRBJ2-1, with D tentatively TRBD2 (6 bases). CDR1 is MDHEN and CDR2 is SYDVKM in the germline V gene. The length of the CDR3 is 15 residues. V lost 3 bases, J lost 6 bases, and 15 bases lay in between. The CDR3 reads CASSFPGTGGNEQFF. CDR3 bases: TGTGCCAGCAGTTTTCCCGGGACTGGAGGCAATGAGCAGTTCTTC.

In this sample, this clonotype turned up a few times. The V gene is TRBV13, the J gene TRBJ2-1, with D uncertain. This CDR3 spans 16 amino acids. Germline assignment: CDR1 PRHDT and CDR2 FYEKMQ (reference sequence). Trimming left V 4 bases short and J 0 bases short, with 13 bases between. CDR3 nucleotide sequence: TGTGCCAGCAGCTCCCCGACGAGGAGCTCCTACAATGAGCAGTTCTTC. Translating it yields CASSSPTRSSYNEQFF.

This chain joins TRBV10-3 and TRBJ2-7, with a tentative D call TRBD1 (6 bases). The germline CDR1 and CDR2 sequences are ENHRY and SYGVKD. There are 12 residues in the CDR3. Deletions cut 3 bases from V and 3 bases from J, with 6 bases between. CDR3 DNA: TGTGCCATCAGTGAACAGGGCTACGAGCAGTACGTC. The encoded protein is CAISEQGYEQYV.

This clonotype showed up just a few times. V gene TRBV20-1 combines with J gene TRBJ2-3; the D is unclear. V lost 6 bases to trimming and J lost 2 bases, with 15 bases between them. The CDR3 loop spans 14 amino acids. Per the germline V gene, CDR1 is DFQATT and CDR2 is SNEGSKA (reference sequence). This CDR3 is CSAPKGDSTDTQYF. CDR3 DNA: TGCAGTGCGCCGAAAGGAGATTCCACAGATACGCAGTATTTT.

V usage is TRBV27 and J usage is TRBJ1-5; 9 bases map to TRBD1. The V gene's germline CDR1 is MNHEY and CDR2 SMNVEV (reference sequence). V gave up 2 bases and J gave up 8 bases; unmatched junction bases: 25. The CDR3 covers 21 residues. The CDR3 DNA sequence: TGTGCCAGCAGTTTAGATCTACAAACCGTCCCGGGACAGGGCGAAAGGAAGCCCCAGCATTTT. This sequence encodes CASSLDLQTVPGQGERKPQHF.

The chain carries TRBV5-6 and TRBJ2-3, with 11 positions matching TRBD1. Germline loops: CDR1 SGHDT, CDR2 YYEEEE. Trimming removed 4 bases from V and 4 bases from J; junction bases left unmatched: 2. This CDR3 contains 14 residues. In DNA form, the CDR3 reads TGTGCCAGCAGCACGGGACAGGGGGCAGATACGCAGTATTTT. Protein product: CASSTGQGADTQYF.

The chain combines TRBV28 with TRBJ1-3, with a weak D call TRBD1 (6 bases). The length of the CDR3 is 18 residues. The germline gives CDR1 MDHEN, CDR2 SYDVKM. V was cut by 5 bases and J by 2 bases, with 22 bases left in between. The CDR3 DNA sequence: TGTGCCAGCAGTCCTACCCTCCAGACAGGCGTCCCTGGAAACACCATATATTTT. It translates to CASSPTLQTGVPGNTIYF.

Only a few counts were recorded for this clonotype. The chain couples TRBV25-1 to TRBJ2-2; no reliable D call. This CDR3 has 13 amino acids. Germline CDR1 and CDR2: MGHDK and SYGVNS. Trimming removed 6 bases from V and 6 bases from J, with 11 bases in between. CDR3 in amino acids: CASSPVLAGELFF. CDR3 nucleotides: TGTGCCAGCAGCCCTGTCCTAGCCGGGGAGCTGTTTTTT.

This clonotype has a handful of counts. The V gene is TRBV7-8, the J gene TRBJ2-4; D ambiguous. Germline V gives CDR1 SGHVS, CDR2 FQNEAQ. There are 16 residues in the CDR3. With 1 base removed from V and 0 bases from J, the gap between germline ends came to 10 bases. The CDR3 reads CASSLGSRLAKNIQYF. Here the CDR3 DNA reads TGTGCCAGCAGCTTAGGATCCAGACTAGCCAAAAACATTCAGTACTTC.

V is TRBV7-3 and J is TRBJ2-3, with 7 bases that match TRBD1. J lost 0 bases, V lost 3 bases, and 6 bases had no gene match. Looked up from germline, CDR1 is SGHTA and CDR2 is FQGTGA. CDR3 length: 16 residues. In DNA, the CDR3 is TGTGCCAGCAGCTTTGAGACAGGGTATAGCACAGATACGCAGTATTTT. Encoded protein: CASSFETGYSTDTQYF.

This clonotype was seen only a few times. The V call is TRBV4-3, the J call TRBJ2-1, with D possibly matching TRBD1 (5 bases). Germline CDR1 reads LGHNA; CDR2 reads YSLEER. Between the trimmed V and J ends, which lost 1 base and 7 bases, there was a span of 14 bases. The CDR3 length is 15 residues. CDR3 in amino acids: CASSQGPGYLNEQFF. DNA of the CDR3: TGCGCCAGCAGCCAAGGGCCAGGGTATTTGAATGAGCAGTTCTTC.